Listed below are T cell receptor beta chains from one sample, sequenced in a study of OX40 agonist ivuxolimab in advanced cancers. The table came from immunoSEQ multiplex PCR; TCRdb's copy has only in-frame clones and leaves some out. The table lists 75,000 to 90,000 clones, 80% to 95% of them singletons, with about 0.7% in the top ten. The sample in question was CD4+ or CD8+ T cells sorted from blood, obtained in a trial of the OX40 agonist ivuxolimab. These receptors were taken from an adult with an advanced solid tumor such as melanoma, head and neck, liver or kidney cancer. Each CDR3 is given with its conserved first and last residue. The order of the fields is V gene, J gene, D gene, clone size, CDR3 protein, CDR3 DNA. D genes are given only for firm matches. A row's size may be missing; if present it is once, few, many or a size class.

TRBV19	TRBJ2-6	TRBD1	once	CASSATQGRANVLTF	TGTGCCAGTAGTGCTACACAGGGGAGGGCCAACGTCCTGACTTTC
TRBV15	TRBJ1-2	.	.	CATSRDPDGLGGYTF	TGTGCCACCAGCAGAGATCCCGACGGGTTAGGCGGCTACACCTTC
TRBV2	TRBJ2-5	TRBD1	.	CASSYRGLETQYF	TGTGCCAGCAGCTACAGGGGGCTAGAGACCCAGTACTTC
TRBV27	TRBJ2-3	.	.	CASRNRDTQYF	TGTGCCAGCAGGAACAGGGATACGCAGTATTTT
TRBV21-1	TRBJ2-2	.	.	CASSKAEVRTGELFF	TGTGCCAGCAGCAAAGCCGAAGTGCGAACCGGGGAGCTGTTTTTT
TRBV2	TRBJ2-2	.	few	CASSTSGGVRNTGELFF	TGTGCCAGCAGTACCTCCGGGGGCGTCCGGAACACCGGGGAGCTGTTTTTT
TRBV19	TRBJ2-2	TRBD1	.	CASTATGTGELFF	TGTGCCAGTACCGCGACAGGGACCGGGGAGCTGTTTTTT
TRBV30	TRBJ1-2	.	.	CAWTIAGVDGYTF	TGTGCCTGGACCATAGCGGGGGTGGATGGCTACACCTTC
TRBV6-1	TRBJ1-5	.	.	CASALGGQPQHF	TGTGCCAGCGCCCTGGGTGGTCAGCCCCAGCATTTT
TRBV9	TRBJ1-6	.	.	CASSSPGLDGSPLHF	TGTGCCAGCAGCTCACCGGGCCTCGATGGATCACCCCTCCACTTT
TRBV19	TRBJ2-1	TRBD2	.	CASSIVTSGSIYNEQFF	TGTGCCAGTAGTATAGTTACTAGCGGGAGTATCTACAATGAGCAGTTCTTC
TRBV6-5	TRBJ2-3	.	.	CASRSDYSTTDTQYF	TGTGCCAGCAGAAGCGACTATTCTACCACAGATACGCAGTATTTT
TRBV6-6	TRBJ1-1	.	.	CASTTTGVREAFF	TGTGCCAGCACCACGACGGGGGTCCGGGAAGCTTTCTTT
TRBV30	TRBJ2-7	.	.	CAWSRSSEQYF	TGTGCCTGGAGTAGGAGTAGCGAGCAGTACTTC
TRBV18	TRBJ1-1	.	.	CASSLSGIKENTEAFF	TGTGCCAGCTCACTGTCCGGGATCAAGGAGAACACTGAAGCTTTCTTT
TRBV30	TRBJ1-2	.	.	CAWDPRRQGAYGYTF	TGTGCCTGGGACCCTCGAAGGCAGGGAGCCTATGGCTACACCTTC
TRBV5-5	TRBJ2-7	.	.	CASSLGYEQYF	TGTGCCAGCAGCTTGGGGTACGAGCAGTACTTC
TRBV7-3	TRBJ2-5	.	.	CASSVQGLGAGGETQYF	TGTGCCAGCAGCGTACAGGGATTGGGCGCGGGTGGAGAGACCCAGTACTTC
TRBV6-5	TRBJ2-7	TRBD1	once	CASSYDRDSSYEQYF	TGTGCCAGCAGTTACGACAGGGATAGCTCCTACGAGCAGTACTTC
TRBV6-4	TRBJ2-3	TRBD2	.	CASSDSRTSGGRGTQYF	TGTGCCAGCAGTGACTCCAGGACTAGCGGGGGTCGGGGGACGCAGTATTTT
TRBV30	TRBJ2-2	TRBD2	.	CAWSGVSGRAGELFF	TGTGCCTGGAGTGGGGTAAGCGGGAGAGCCGGGGAGCTGTTTTTT
TRBV7-3	TRBJ1-1	.	.	CASSPRGGTEAFF	TGTGCCAGCAGCCCCAGGGGTGGCACTGAAGCTTTCTTT
TRBV11-2	TRBJ1-1	TRBD1	.	CASTLGTANTEAFF	TGTGCCAGCACTCTCGGGACAGCGAACACTGAAGCTTTCTTT
TRBV5-1	TRBJ1-1	TRBD1	.	CASSLQGAGTEAFF	TGCGCCAGCAGCTTACAGGGGGCCGGTACTGAAGCTTTCTTT
TRBV30	TRBJ2-5	TRBD1	.	CAWTRTGGGKETQYF	TGTGCCTGGACCAGGACAGGGGGTGGAAAAGAGACCCAGTACTTC
TRBV30	TRBJ1-5	TRBD1	.	CAWAGTGGDQPQHF	TGTGCCTGGGCCGGGACAGGGGGAGATCAGCCCCAGCATTTT
TRBV11-2	TRBJ2-7	.	.	CASSLRGGSYEQYF	TGTGCCAGCAGCTTAAGAGGGGGGTCTTACGAGCAGTACTTC
TRBV7-3	TRBJ2-3	.	.	CASSETPRATDTQYF	TGTGCCAGCAGCGAAACCCCCCGGGCCACAGATACGCAGTATTTT
TRBV11-1	TRBJ1-6	TRBD1	.	CASSSGQGDNSPLHF	TGTGCCAGCAGCTCGGGACAGGGAGATAATTCACCCCTCCACTTT
TRBV5-1	TRBJ1-2	TRBD1	.	CASSLGQGAYGYTF	TGCGCCAGCAGCCTAGGACAGGGTGCCTATGGCTACACCTTC
TRBV5-6	TRBJ1-6	.	.	CASSLGQGRNSPLHF	TGTGCCAGCAGCTTGGGTCAGGGGCGGAATTCACCCCTCCACTTT
TRBV5-4	TRBJ2-7	.	.	CASSFQDNRGQYF	TGTGCCAGCAGCTTCCAGGATAACCGGGGACAGTACTTC
TRBV18	TRBJ1-3	TRBD1	.	CASSTGVAGNTIYF	TGTGCCAGCTCAACAGGGGTCGCTGGAAACACCATATATTTT
TRBV6-1	TRBJ1-1	.	.	CASSVLRRLDTEAFF	TGTGCCAGCAGTGTTTTGCGGCGCCTGGACACTGAAGCTTTCTTT
TRBV10-3	TRBJ1-5	.	once	CAISAGPQGGNQPQHF	TGTGCCATCAGCGCCGGGCCGCAGGGCGGAAATCAGCCCCAGCATTTT
TRBV5-5	TRBJ1-2	.	.	CASSFRTATPYGYTF	TGTGCCAGCAGCTTTAGAACAGCTACACCCTATGGCTACACCTTC
TRBV5-1	TRBJ2-7	TRBD1	.	CASSPTDRGGINKYEQYF	TGCGCCAGCAGCCCAACGGACAGGGGGGGTATAAATAAATACGAGCAGTACTTC
TRBV5-6	TRBJ2-7	TRBD1	.	CASSLGQGHNYEQYF	TGTGCCAGCAGCTTGGGACAGGGGCACAACTACGAGCAGTACTTC
TRBV7-9	TRBJ2-5	TRBD1	.	CASALRGETQYF	TGTGCCAGCGCCCTCAGGGGGGAGACCCAGTACTTC
TRBV9	TRBJ2-1	.	.	CASSKNSDEQFF	TGTGCCAGCAGCAAAAACTCTGATGAGCAGTTCTTC
TRBV30	TRBJ2-7	TRBD1	.	CAYQTGGSYEQYF	TGTGCCTATCAGACAGGGGGGTCCTACGAGCAGTACTTC
TRBV10-1	TRBJ1-2	.	.	CASSASADNGYTF	TGCGCCAGCAGTGCATCGGCGGACAATGGCTACACCTTC
TRBV4-1	TRBJ2-2	.	few	CASSHLIRSNMDTGELFF	TGCGCCAGCAGCCACCTGATAAGGTCTAATATGGACACCGGGGAGCTGTTTTTT
TRBV18	TRBJ2-1	.	.	CASSRGTAQVGEQFF	TGTGCCAGCTCACGGGGCACGGCTCAAGTAGGGGAGCAGTTCTTC
TRBV11-3	TRBJ2-1	.	once	CASSPPSSYNEQFF	TGTGCCAGCAGCCCGCCAAGCTCCTACAATGAGCAGTTCTTC
TRBV6-1	TRBJ2-5	TRBD2	.	CASRERGGRETQYF	TGTGCCAGCAGGGAGCGGGGGGGCAGGGAGACCCAGTACTTC